The T cell receptor (beta chain) under discussion was sequenced for a study of shared clonotypes between healthy human individuals. At the level of the study: The cohort comprised a couple of women and a few men. Their ages spanned 18 to 49 years.

Between the trimmed V and J ends, which lost 4 bases and 0 bases, there was a span of 16 bases. Germline V gives CDR1 LGHNA, CDR2 YSLEER. CDR3 size: 17 residues. About this clone itself: Its matching antigen is unknown.

Study-level results: Generally, naive subsets (rather than memory subsets) showed larger estimated richness. Shared clonotypes across all four donors exceeded non-shared ones in generation probability.

Sequencing was at deep level. The repertoire was sequenced with immunoSEQ multiplex PCR; TCRdb's copy has only in-frame clones and lacks some. Counted here are about 2.3 million clones, less than 95% occurring once; the ten biggest clones make up 0.37%. The rearrangement joins TRBV4-3 to TRBJ1-3, with D unresolved. Sequenced: naive CD4+ T cells from PBMCs. The subset denotes: CD45RA+ positively selected. This TCR derives from a man younger than 35 in good health. Some clones in this sample may be carry-over from other donors' samples. This CDR3 is CASSPHKAPSSGNTIYF. DNA of the CDR3: TGCGCCAGCAGCCCCCACAAGGCCCCGAGCTCTGGAAACACCATATATTTT.